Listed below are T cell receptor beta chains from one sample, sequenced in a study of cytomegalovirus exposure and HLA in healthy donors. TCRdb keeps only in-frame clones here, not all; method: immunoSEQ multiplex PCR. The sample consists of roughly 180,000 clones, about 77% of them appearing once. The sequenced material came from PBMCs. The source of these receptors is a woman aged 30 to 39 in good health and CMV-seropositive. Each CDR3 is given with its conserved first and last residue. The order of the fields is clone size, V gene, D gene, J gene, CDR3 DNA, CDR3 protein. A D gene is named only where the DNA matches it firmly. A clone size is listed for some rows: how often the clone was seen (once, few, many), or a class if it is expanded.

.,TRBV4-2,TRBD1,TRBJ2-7,TGTGCCAGCAGCCAAGATTCGGGACAGGGTGCCTACGAGCAGTACTTC,CASSQDSGQGAYEQYF
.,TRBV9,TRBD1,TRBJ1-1,TGTGCCAGCAGCCCTAGGGACAGGGGGAACACTGAAGCTTTCTTT,CASSPRDRGNTEAFF
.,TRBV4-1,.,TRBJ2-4,TGCGCCAGCAGCCAAAATTTAGCCAGACCGAAAAACATTCAGTACTTC,CASSQNLARPKNIQYF
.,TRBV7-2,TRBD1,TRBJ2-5,TGTGCCAGCAGTATGGACAGGGGGACGGAGACCCAGTACTTC,CASSMDRGTETQYF
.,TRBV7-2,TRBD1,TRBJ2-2,TGTGCCAGCAGCTTGTGGGGACAGGGGCCCACCGGGGAGCTGTTTTTT,CASSLWGQGPTGELFF
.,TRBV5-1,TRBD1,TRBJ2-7,TGCGCCAGCAGCTTGCGACAGGGCGACTACGAGCAGTACTTC,CASSLRQGDYEQYF
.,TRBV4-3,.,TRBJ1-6,TGCGCCAGCAGCCAAGATTCCCGCCAGGAATCACTTTATAATTCACCCCTCCACTTT,CASSQDSRQESLYNSPLHF
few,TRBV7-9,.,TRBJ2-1,TGTGCCAGCAGCAGCGGAAACAATGAGCAGTTCTTC,CASSSGNNEQFF
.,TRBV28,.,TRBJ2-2,TGTGCCAGCAGTTTAGACAGTAACACCGGGGAGCTGTTTTTT,CASSLDSNTGELFF
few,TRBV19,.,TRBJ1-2,TGTGCCAGTAGTCCCGGGGATGGAATCCGGGCAGGAGCCTATGGCTACACCTTC,CASSPGDGIRAGAYGYTF
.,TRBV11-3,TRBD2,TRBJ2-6,TGTGCCAGCAGCACTAGGCGGGGGAGAGGGGCCAACGGCCTGACTTTC,CASSTRRGRGANGLTF
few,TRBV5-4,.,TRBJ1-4,TGTGCCAGCAGCCCCGGCGGGGCTGGGAATGAAAAACTGTTTTTT,CASSPGGAGNEKLFF
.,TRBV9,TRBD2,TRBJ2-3,TGTGCCAGCAGCGTAGGTGTGGGACTACAGAGCACAGATACGCAGTATTTT,CASSVGVGLQSTDTQYF
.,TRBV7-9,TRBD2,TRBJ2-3,TGTGCCAGCAGCTTTAGCGGGGGGGGAGCAGATACGCAGTATTTT,CASSFSGGGADTQYF
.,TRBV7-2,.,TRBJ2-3,TGTGCCAGCAGCTTAAAGCTAGCTCCCTACACAGATACGCAGTATTTT,CASSLKLAPYTDTQYF
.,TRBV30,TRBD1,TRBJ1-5,TGTGCCTGGAGCCGGGACAGAGCCTCTTATAGCAATCAGCCCCAGCATTTT,CAWSRDRASYSNQPQHF
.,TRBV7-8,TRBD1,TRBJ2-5,TGTGCCAGCAGCTTGAACAGGGGGCGGGAGACCCAGTACTTC,CASSLNRGRETQYF
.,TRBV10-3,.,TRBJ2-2,TGTGCCATCGGACTCACCGGGGAGCTGTTTTTT,CAIGLTGELFF
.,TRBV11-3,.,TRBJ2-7,TGTGCCAGCAGCGGGGCAGTAAAATACGAGCAGTACTTC,CASSGAVKYEQYF
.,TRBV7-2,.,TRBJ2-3,TGTGCCAGCAGCTTAGGGGGGGAGACAGATACGCAGTATTTT,CASSLGGETDTQYF
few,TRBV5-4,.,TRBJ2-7,TGTGCCAGCAGCTCAACCGGGACTGGGGAGCAGTACTTC,CASSSTGTGEQYF
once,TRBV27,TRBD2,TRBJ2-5,TGTGCCAGCAGTTTATGGCGGGGGCGGGGGGGCCAGGGGACCCAGTACTTC,CASSLWRGRGGQGTQYF
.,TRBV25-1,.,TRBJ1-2,TGTGCCAGCGAAGAGGGTGGCGGCTATGGCTACACCTTC,CASEEGGGYGYTF
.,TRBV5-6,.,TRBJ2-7,TGTGCCAGCAGCTTGGGCAGATCCTACGAGCAGTACTTC,CASSLGRSYEQYF
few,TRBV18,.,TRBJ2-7,TGTGCCAGCTCACAGGGCCTCGGGATGGAGCAGTACTTC,CASSQGLGMEQYF
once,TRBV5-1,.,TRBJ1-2,TGCGCCAGCAGCTTGAGCGATAGGGGAGGCTACACCTTC,CASSLSDRGGYTF
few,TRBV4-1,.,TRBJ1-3,TGCGCCAGCAGCCAAGTACGGGGATTCGGTGGAAACACCATATATTTT,CASSQVRGFGGNTIYF
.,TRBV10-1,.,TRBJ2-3,TGCGCCAGCAGTGAGGCGCCGATAGATACGCAGTATTTT,CASSEAPIDTQYF
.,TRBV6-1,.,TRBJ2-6,TGTGCCAGCAGTGAAGACTACTCTGGGGCCAACGGCCTGACTTTC,CASSEDYSGANGLTF
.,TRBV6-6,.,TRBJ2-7,TGTGCCAGCAGTTCAAGGGGCGAGCAGTACTTC,CASSSRGEQYF
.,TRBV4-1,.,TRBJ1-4,TGCGCCAGCAGCCTACTTTTATTGCAGGGCCTTTATGAAAAACTGTTTTTT,CASSLLLLQGLYEKLFF
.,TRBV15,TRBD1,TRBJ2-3,TGTGCCACCAGCAGCGATCACAGGGGGAGAACGCAGTATTTT,CATSSDHRGRTQYF
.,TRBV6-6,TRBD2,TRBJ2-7,TGTGCCAGCACTATAGCGGGGGTTAGCTACGAGCAGTACTTC,CASTIAGVSYEQYF
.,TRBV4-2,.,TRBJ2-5,TGTGCCAGCAGCCAAGAGGTTGGGGGGTCGGATCGGGAGACCCAGTACTTC,CASSQEVGGSDRETQYF
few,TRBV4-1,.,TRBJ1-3,TGCGCCAGCAGCCAAGACCAGCAGGGCTCTGGAAACACCATATATTTT,CASSQDQQGSGNTIYF
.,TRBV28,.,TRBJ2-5,TGTGCCAGCAGTTGGCGGGGAACCCAAGAGACCCAGTACTTC,CASSWRGTQETQYF
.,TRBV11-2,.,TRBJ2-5,TGTGCCAGCACCTCAAATGCCGCGGGAACCCAAGAGACCCAGTACTTC,CASTSNAAGTQETQYF
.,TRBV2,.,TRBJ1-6,TGTGCCAGCAGGGGCGACGATTCACCCCTCCACTTT,CASRGDDSPLHF
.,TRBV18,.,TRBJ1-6,TGTGCCAGCTCACGAGACAGAGCTCAGTATAATTCACCCCTCCACTTT,CASSRDRAQYNSPLHF
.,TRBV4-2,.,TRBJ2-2,TGTGCCAGCAGCCAAGATCACGGGGCCGGGGAGCTGTTTTTT,CASSQDHGAGELFF
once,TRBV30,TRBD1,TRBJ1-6,TGTGCCTTCAGGCAGGGGGCCGGGTCACCCCTCCACTTT,CAFRQGAGSPLHF
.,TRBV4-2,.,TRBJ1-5,TGTGCCAGCAGCCAAGATCAGGAGCTGGGGGGGGATCAGCCCCAGCATTTT,CASSQDQELGGDQPQHF
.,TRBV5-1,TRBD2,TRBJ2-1,TGCGCCAGCAGCTTGGGGTTTTCCCCCGGACTAGCGGGGGGCCCTGGGAATGAGCAGTTCTTC,CASSLGFSPGLAGGPGNEQFF
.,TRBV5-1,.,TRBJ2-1,TGCGCCAGCCCGCCGGATGAGCAGTTCTTC,CASPPDEQFF
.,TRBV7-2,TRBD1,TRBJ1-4,TGTGCCAGCAGCTTCCAAGGGGGCAATGAAAAACTGTTTTTT,CASSFQGGNEKLFF
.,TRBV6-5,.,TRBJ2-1,TGTGCCAGCCGGAGGGGAAGAGACAATGAGCAGTTCTTC,CASRRGRDNEQFF
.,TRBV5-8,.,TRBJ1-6,TGTGCCAGCAGCGGTCCGCGACTGAATAATTCACCCCTCCACTTT,CASSGPRLNNSPLHF
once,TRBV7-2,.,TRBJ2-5,TGTGCCAGCAGCTTAGGACGCCGGGTGGCAGGGGGGCATCAAGAGACCCAGTACTTC,CASSLGRRVAGGHQETQYF
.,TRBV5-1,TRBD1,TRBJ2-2,TGCGCCAGCTACAGGGGGCTGGACACCGGGGAGCTGTTTTTT,CASYRGLDTGELFF
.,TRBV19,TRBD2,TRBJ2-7,TGTGCCAGTAGTAATCTAGCGGGGGCCGGATCCTACGAGCAGTACTTC,CASSNLAGAGSYEQYF
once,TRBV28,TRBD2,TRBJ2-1,TGTGCCAGCAGTTTGTCGGGACTAGCGGGGTCTAAGGAGCAGTTCTTC,CASSLSGLAGSKEQFF
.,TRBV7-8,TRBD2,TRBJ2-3,TGTGCCAGCAGCCCAACTAGCGGCACGCAGTATTTT,CASSPTSGTQYF
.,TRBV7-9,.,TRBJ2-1,TGTGCCAGCAGCTTAAGCACCGGGTACAATGAGCAGTTCTTC,CASSLSTGYNEQFF
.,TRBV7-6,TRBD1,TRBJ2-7,TGTGCCAGCAGCTTAGAGGGGACAGGGGTCGAGCAGTACTTC,CASSLEGTGVEQYF
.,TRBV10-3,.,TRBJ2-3,TGTGCCATCAGCACCACAAGAACAGATACGCAGTATTTT,CAISTTRTDTQYF